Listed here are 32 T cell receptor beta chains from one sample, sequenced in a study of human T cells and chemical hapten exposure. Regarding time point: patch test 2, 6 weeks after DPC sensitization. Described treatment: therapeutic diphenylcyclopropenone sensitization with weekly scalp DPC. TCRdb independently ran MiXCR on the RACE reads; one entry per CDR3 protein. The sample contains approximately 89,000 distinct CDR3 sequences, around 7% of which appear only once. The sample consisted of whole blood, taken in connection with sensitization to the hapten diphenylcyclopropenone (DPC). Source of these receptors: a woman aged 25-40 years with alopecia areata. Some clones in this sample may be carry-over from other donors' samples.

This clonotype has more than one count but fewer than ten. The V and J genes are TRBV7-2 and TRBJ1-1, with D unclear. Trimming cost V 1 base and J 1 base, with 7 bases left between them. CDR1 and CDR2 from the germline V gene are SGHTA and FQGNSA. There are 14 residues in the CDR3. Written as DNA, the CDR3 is TGTGCCAGCAGCTTAGGCAGCCAGAACACTGAAGCTTTCTTT. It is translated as CASSLGSQNTEAFF.

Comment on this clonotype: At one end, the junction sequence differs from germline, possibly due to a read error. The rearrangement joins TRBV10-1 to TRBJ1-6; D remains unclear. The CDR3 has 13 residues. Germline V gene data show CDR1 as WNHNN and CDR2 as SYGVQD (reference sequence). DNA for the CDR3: TGCGCCAGCAGTGAGAGACCGAATTCGCCCCTCCACTTT. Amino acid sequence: CASSERPNSPLHF.

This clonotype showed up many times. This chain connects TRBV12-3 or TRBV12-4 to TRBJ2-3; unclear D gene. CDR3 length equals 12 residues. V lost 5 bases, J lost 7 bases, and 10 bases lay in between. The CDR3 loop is CASSPDQYTQYF. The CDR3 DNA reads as TGTGCCAGCAGTCCCGACCAGTATACGCAGTATTTT.

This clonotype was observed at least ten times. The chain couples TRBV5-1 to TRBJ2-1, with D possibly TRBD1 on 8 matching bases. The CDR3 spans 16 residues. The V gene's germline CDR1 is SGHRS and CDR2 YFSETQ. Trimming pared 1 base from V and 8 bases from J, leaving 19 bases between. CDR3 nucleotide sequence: TGCGCCAGCAGCTTGAACAGGGGGGGTGGTTTATATGAGCAGTTCTTC. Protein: CASSLNRGGGLYEQFF.

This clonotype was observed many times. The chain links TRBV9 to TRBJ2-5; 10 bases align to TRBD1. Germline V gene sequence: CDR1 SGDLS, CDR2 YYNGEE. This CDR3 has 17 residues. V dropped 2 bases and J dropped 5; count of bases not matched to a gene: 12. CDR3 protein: CASSVGFRDRGGETQYF. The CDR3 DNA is TGTGCCAGCAGCGTTGGGTTCCGGGACAGGGGTGGGGAGACCCAGTACTTC.

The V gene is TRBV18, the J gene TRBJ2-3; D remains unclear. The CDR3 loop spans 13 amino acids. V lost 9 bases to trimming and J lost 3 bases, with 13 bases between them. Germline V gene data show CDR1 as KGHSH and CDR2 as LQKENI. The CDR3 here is CASSAGMTDTQYF. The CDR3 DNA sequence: TGTGCCAGTTCCGCCGGAATGACAGATACGCAGTATTTT.

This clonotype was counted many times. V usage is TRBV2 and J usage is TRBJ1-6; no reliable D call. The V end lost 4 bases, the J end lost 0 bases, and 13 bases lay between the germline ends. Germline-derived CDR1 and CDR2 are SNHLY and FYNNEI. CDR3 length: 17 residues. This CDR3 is CASSGGHLSSYNSPLHF. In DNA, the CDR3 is TGTGCCAGCAGTGGAGGGCATCTTAGCTCCTATAATTCACCCCTCCACTTT.

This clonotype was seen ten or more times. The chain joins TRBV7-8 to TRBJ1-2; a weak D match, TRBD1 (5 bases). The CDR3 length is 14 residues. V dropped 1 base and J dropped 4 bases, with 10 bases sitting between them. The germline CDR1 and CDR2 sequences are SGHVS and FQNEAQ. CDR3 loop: CASSLEAGIYGYTF. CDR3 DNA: TGTGCCAGCAGCTTAGAGGCAGGGATCTATGGCTACACCTTC.

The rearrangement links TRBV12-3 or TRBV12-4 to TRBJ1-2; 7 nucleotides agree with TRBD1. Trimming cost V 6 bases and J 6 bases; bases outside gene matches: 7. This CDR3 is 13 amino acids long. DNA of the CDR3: TGTGCCAGCAGACTTAGGGGGCTGGATGGCTACACCTTC. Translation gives CASRLRGLDGYTF.

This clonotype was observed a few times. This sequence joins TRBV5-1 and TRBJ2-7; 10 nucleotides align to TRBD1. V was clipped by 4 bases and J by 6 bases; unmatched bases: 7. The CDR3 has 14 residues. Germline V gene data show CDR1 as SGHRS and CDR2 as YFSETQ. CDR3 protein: CASSPGQGRPEQYF. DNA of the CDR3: TGCGCCAGCAGCCCGGGACAGGGGCGGCCCGAGCAGTACTTC.

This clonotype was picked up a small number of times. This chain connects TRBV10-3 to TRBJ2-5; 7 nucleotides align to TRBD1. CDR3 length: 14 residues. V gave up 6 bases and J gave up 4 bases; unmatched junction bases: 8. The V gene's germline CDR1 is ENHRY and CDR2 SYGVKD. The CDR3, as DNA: TGTGCCATCAGCGATCCAAGGGGGCCAGAGACCCAGTACTTC. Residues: CAISDPRGPETQYF.

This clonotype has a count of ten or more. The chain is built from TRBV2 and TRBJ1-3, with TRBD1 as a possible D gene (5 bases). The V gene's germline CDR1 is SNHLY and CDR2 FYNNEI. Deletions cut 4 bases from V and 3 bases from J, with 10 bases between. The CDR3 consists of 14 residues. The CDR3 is CASSGTGYGNTIYF. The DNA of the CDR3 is TGTGCCAGCAGTGGTACAGGTTATGGAAACACCATATATTTT.

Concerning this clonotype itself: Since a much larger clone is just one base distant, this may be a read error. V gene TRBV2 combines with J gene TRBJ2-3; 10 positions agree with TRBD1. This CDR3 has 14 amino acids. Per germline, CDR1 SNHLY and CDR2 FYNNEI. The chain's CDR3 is CAGSVDRGKDTQYF. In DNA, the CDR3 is TGTGCCGGCAGTGTGGACAGGGGGAAAGATACGCAGTATTTT.

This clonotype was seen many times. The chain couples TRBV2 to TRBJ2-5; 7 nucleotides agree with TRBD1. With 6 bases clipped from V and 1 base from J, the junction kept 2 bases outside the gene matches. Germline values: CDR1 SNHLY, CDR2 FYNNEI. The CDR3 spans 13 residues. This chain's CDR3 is CASSRQGQETQYF. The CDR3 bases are TGTGCCAGCAGCAGACAGGGCCAAGAGACCCAGTACTTC.

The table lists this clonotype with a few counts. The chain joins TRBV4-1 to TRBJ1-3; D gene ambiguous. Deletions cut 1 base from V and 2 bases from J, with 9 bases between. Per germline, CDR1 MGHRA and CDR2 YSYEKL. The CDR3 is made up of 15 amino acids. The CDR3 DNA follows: TGCGCCAGCAGCCAAGGGGTGGTCGCTGGAAACACCATATATTTT. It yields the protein CASSQGVVAGNTIYF.

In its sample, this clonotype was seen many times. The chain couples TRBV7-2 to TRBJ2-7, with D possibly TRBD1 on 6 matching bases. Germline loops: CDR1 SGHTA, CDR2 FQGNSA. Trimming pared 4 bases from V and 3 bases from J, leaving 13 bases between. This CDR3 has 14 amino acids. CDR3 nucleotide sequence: TGTGCCAGCAGCTCCTCGACAGGACTCTACGAGCAGTACTTC. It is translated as CASSSSTGLYEQYF. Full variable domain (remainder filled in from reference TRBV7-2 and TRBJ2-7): GAGVSQSPSNKVTEKGKDVELRCDPISGHTALYWYRQSLGQGLEFLIYFQGNSAPDKSGLPSDRFSAERTGGSVSTLTIQRTQQEDSAVYLCASSSSTGLYEQYFGPGTRLTVT.

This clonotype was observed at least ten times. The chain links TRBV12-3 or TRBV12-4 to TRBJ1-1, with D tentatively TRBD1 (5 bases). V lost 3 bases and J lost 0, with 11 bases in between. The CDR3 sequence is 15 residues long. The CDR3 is CASSFRREMNTEAFF. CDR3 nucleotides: TGTGCCAGCAGTTTCCGCAGGGAGATGAACACTGAAGCTTTCTTT.

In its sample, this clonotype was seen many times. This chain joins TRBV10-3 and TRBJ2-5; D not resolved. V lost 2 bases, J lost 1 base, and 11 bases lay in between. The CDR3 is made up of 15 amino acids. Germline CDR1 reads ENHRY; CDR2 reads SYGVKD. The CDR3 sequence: CAISEGQELQETQYF. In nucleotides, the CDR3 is TGTGCCATCAGTGAGGGGCAGGAACTCCAAGAGACCCAGTACTTC.

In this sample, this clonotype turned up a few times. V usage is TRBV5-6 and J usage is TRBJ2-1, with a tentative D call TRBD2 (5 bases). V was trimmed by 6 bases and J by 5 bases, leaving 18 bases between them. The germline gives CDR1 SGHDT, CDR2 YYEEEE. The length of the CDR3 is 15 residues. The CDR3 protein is CASTLYTGVNNEQFF. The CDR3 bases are TGTGCCAGCACCTTATATACCGGGGTAAACAATGAGCAGTTCTTC.

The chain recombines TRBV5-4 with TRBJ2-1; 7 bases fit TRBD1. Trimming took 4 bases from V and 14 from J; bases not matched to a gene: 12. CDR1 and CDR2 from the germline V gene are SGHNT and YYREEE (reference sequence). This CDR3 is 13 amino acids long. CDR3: CASSTGTDWPKFF. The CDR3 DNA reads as TGTGCCAGCAGCACCGGGACAGACTGGCCCAAGTTCTTC.

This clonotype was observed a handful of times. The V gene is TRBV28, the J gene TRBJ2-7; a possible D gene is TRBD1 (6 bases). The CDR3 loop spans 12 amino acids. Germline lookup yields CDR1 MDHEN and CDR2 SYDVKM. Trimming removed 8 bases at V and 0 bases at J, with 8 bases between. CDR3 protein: CASSTGSYEQYF. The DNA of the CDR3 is TGTGCCAGCTCGACAGGCTCCTACGAGCAGTACTTC.

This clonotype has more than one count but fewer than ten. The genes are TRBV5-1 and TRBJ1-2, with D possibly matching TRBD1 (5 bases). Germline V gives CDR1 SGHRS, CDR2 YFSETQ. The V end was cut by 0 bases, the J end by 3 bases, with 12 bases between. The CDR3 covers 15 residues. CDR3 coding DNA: TGCGCCAGCAGCTTGGGCCACCTAGGGGACTATGGCTACACCTTC. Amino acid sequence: CASSLGHLGDYGYTF.

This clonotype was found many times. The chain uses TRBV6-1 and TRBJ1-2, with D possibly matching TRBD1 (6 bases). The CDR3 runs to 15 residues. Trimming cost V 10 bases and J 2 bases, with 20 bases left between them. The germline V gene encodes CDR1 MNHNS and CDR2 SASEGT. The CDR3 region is CATRERGNPNYGYTF. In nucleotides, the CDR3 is TGTGCCACCCGGGAAAGGGGGAATCCAAACTATGGCTACACCTTC.

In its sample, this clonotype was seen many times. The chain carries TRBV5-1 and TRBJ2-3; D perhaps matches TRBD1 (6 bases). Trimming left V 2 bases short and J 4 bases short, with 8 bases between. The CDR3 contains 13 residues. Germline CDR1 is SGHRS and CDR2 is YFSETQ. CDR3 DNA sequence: TGCGCCAGCAGCTTACAGGGTCCAGATACGCAGTATTTT. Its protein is CASSLQGPDTQYF.

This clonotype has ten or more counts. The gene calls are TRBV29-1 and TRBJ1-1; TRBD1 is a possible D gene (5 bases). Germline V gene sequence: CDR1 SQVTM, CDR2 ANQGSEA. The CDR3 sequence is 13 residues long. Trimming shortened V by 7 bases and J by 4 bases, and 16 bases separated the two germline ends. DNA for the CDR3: TGCAGCGGGGGCCAGGGCGGAGGCACTGAAGCTTTCTTT. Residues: CSGGQGGGTEAFF.

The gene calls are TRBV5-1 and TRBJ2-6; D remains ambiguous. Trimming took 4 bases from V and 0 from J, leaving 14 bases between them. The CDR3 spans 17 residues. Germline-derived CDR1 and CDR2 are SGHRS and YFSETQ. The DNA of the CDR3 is TGCGCCAGCAGCCTCCTTGGGCCGAACTCTGGGGCCAACGTCCTGACTTTC. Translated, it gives CASSLLGPNSGANVLTF.

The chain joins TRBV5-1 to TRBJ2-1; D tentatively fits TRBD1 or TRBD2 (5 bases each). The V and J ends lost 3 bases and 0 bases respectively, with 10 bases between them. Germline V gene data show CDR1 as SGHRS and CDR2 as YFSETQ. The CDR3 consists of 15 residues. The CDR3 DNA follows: TGCGCCAGCAGCTCGGGACCAAGCTCCTACAATGAGCAGTTCTTC. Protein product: CASSSGPSSYNEQFF.

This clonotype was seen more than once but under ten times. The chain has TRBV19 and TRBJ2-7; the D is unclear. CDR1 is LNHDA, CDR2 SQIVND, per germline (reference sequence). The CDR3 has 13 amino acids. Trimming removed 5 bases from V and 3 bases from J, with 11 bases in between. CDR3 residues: CASSSSTNYEQYF. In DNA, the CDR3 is TGTGCCAGTAGTTCATCTACGAACTACGAGCAGTACTTC. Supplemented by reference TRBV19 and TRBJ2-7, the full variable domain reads DGGITQSPKYLFRKEGQNVTLSCEQNLNHDAMYWYRQDPGQGLRLIYYSQIVNDFQKGDIAEGYSVSREKKESFPLTVTSAQKNPTAFYLCASSSSTNYEQYFGPGTRLTVT.

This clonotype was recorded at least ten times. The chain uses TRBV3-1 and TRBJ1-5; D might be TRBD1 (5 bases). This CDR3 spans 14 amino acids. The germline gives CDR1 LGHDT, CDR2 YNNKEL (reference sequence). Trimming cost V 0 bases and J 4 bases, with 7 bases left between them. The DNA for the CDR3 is TGTGCCAGCAGCCAAGATGGGGGGAATCAGCCCCAGCATTTT. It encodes CASSQDGGNQPQHF.

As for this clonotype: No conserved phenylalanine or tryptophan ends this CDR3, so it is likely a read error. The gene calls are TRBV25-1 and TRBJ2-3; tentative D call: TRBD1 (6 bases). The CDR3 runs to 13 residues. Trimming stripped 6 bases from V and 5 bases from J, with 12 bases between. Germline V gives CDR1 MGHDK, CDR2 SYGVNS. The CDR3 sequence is CASSQTGGDTQYL. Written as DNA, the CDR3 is TGTGCCAGCAGCCAGACAGGAGGAGATACGCAGTATCTT.

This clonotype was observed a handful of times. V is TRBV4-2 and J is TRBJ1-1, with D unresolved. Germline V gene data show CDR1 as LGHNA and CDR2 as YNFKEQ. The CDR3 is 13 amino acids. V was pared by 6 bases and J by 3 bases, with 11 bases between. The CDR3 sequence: CASSLTYYTEAFF. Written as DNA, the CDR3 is TGTGCCAGCAGTTTGACATACTACACTGAAGCTTTCTTT.

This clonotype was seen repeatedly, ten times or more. The CDR3 DNA follows: TGCAGCGTTGAGGTTGCCGGGGCACAGTTCAGTGAGCAGTTCTTC. Its protein product is CSVEVAGAQFSEQFF. The genes are TRBV29-1 and TRBJ2-1, with D perhaps TRBD1 or TRBD2 (5 bases each). The germline V and J ends were trimmed by 3 bases and 9 bases, with 21 bases remaining between them. This CDR3 has 15 residues. Germline CDR1 SQVTM, CDR2 ANQGSEA.